This T cell receptor beta chain came from a study of CD8 T cells in Susac syndrome. Whole-study findings and limits: It was acknowledged in the study that its TCR sequencing and HLA analysis involved a relatively small number of individuals.

It was with random hexamers that roughly 0.45 to 1 ug RNA was reverse transcribed. Amplification of TCR beta CDR3 was carried out by immunoSEQ multiplex PCR, which covered 54 Vbeta and 13 Jbeta segments. TCRdb reanalysed the immunoSEQ multiplex PCR reads using MiXCR and keeps one entry per CDR3 protein. The sample includes over 150,000 distinct CDR3 sequences, roughly 95% of them seen just once. A note on this clonotype: Its antigen is as yet unknown.

Sequencing of TCR beta was performed on blood CD8+ and CD4+ T cells. The CDR3 loop spans 15 amino acids. Trimming shortened V by 4 bases and J by 0 bases, and 10 bases separated the two germline ends. Germline CDR1 and CDR2: DFQATT and SNEGSKA (reference sequence). Source material: CD4+ T cells from PBMCs. The TCR sequence derives from a human donor with multiple sclerosis. The V call is TRBV20-1, the J call TRBJ2-6; D is ambiguous. The CDR3: CSANSPNSGANVLTF. CDR3 nucleotide sequence: TGCAGTGCTAATTCCCCGAACTCTGGGGCCAACGTCCTGACTTTC.